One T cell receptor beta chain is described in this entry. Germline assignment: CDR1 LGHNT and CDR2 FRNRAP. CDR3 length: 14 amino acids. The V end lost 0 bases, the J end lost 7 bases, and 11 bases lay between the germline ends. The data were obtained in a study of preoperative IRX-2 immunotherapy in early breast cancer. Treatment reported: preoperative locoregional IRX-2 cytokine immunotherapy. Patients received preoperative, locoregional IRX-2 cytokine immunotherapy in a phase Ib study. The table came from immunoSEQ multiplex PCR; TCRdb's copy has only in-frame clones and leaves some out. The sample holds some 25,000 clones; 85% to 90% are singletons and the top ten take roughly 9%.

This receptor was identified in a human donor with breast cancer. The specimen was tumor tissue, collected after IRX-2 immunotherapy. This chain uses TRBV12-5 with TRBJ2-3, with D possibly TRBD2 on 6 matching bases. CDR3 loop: CASGLVLGGNTQYF. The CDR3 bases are TGTGCTAGTGGTTTGGTACTTGGGGGGAATACGCAGTATTTT.